This is a list of T cell receptor beta chains from one sample in a study of T cell changes during pregnancy in multiple sclerosis. Profiled with immunoSEQ multiplex PCR; TCRdb holds only in-frame clones, not every one. In the table there are about 40,000 clones, roughly 94% of which are singletons. The specimen was peripheral blood, collected in the third trimester of pregnancy. All receptors derive from a female donor with multiple sclerosis, enrolled in a pregnancy study. CDR3s include the opening cysteine and the closing phenylalanine or tryptophan. The order of the fields is CDR3 DNA, CDR3 protein, clone size, D gene, J gene, V gene. The D gene is left open where the match is weak. The listing skips clone size in some rows; elsewhere it reads once, few, many or a size class.

CDR3 DNA: TGTGCCAGCTCACCGACAGCAACTAATGAAAAACTGTTTTTT
CDR3 protein: CASSPTATNEKLFF
clone size: NA
D gene: NA
J gene: TRBJ1-4
V gene: TRBV18

CDR3 DNA: TGTGCCACCAGCAGAGACAAGGGGTCCTCAGACTCTGGGGCCAACGTCCTGACTTTC
CDR3 protein: CATSRDKGSSDSGANVLTF
clone size: once
D gene: NA
J gene: TRBJ2-6
V gene: TRBV15

CDR3 DNA: TGTGCCAGCAGCGTCGGAGGGAACACTGAAGCTTTCTTT
CDR3 protein: CASSVGGNTEAFF
clone size: once
D gene: NA
J gene: TRBJ1-1
V gene: TRBV5-6

CDR3 DNA: TGTGCCAGCAGTTACGCAGAGGGGGCAGGCACTGAAGCTTTCTTT
CDR3 protein: CASSYAEGAGTEAFF
clone size: once
D gene: TRBD1
J gene: TRBJ1-1
V gene: TRBV6-5

CDR3 DNA: TGTGCCAGCAGCCAGGGGGCATGGGGTGAGCAGTTCTTC
CDR3 protein: CASSQGAWGEQFF
clone size: NA
D gene: TRBD1
J gene: TRBJ2-1
V gene: TRBV6-4

CDR3 DNA: TGTGCCTGGAGTACTACCGGGACAGCCTACGAGCAGTACTTC
CDR3 protein: CAWSTTGTAYEQYF
clone size: NA
D gene: TRBD1
J gene: TRBJ2-7
V gene: TRBV30

CDR3 DNA: TGTGCCAGCTCACCTCTTCCGGGACAGGGTTCGAGGGTCTCCTACGAGCAGTACTTC
CDR3 protein: CASSPLPGQGSRVSYEQYF
clone size: few
D gene: TRBD1
J gene: TRBJ2-7
V gene: TRBV18

CDR3 DNA: TGTGCCAGCAGCGTAGGCGGGACAGGGTTCGACGAGCAGTACTTC
CDR3 protein: CASSVGGTGFDEQYF
clone size: NA
D gene: TRBD1
J gene: TRBJ2-7
V gene: TRBV9

CDR3 DNA: TGTGCCTGGAAGGACAGGGGCCCAGATACGCAGTATTTT
CDR3 protein: CAWKDRGPDTQYF
clone size: NA
D gene: TRBD1
J gene: TRBJ2-3
V gene: TRBV30

CDR3 DNA: TGTGCCAGCAGCGGACAGGGTATGGTCGATAATTCACCCCTCCACTTT
CDR3 protein: CASSGQGMVDNSPLHF
clone size: NA
D gene: TRBD1
J gene: TRBJ1-6
V gene: TRBV9

CDR3 DNA: TGTGCCAGCAGCTACTTAGGACTAGCGGGGGCCCAAGAGACCCAGTACTTC
CDR3 protein: CASSYLGLAGAQETQYF
clone size: NA
D gene: TRBD2
J gene: TRBJ2-5
V gene: TRBV7-6

CDR3 DNA: TGTGCCAGCAGCTTCGGGACGGGGGGAAAGACCCAGTACTTC
CDR3 protein: CASSFGTGGKTQYF
clone size: NA
D gene: TRBD2
J gene: TRBJ2-5
V gene: TRBV7-3

CDR3 DNA: TGTGCCAGCAAGAGGACAGGTGTTAATGAAAAACTGTTTTTT
CDR3 protein: CASKRTGVNEKLFF
clone size: NA
D gene: TRBD1
J gene: TRBJ1-4
V gene: TRBV6-5

CDR3 DNA: TGTGCCAGCAGCTTAAGCGGGCCCTCCTACAATGAGCAGTTCTTC
CDR3 protein: CASSLSGPSYNEQFF
clone size: NA
D gene: NA
J gene: TRBJ2-1
V gene: TRBV5-4

CDR3 DNA: TGTGCCAGTAGTATAGCCGGAAGGGGCCGGAGTAATCAGCCCCAGCATTTT
CDR3 protein: CASSIAGRGRSNQPQHF
clone size: once
D gene: NA
J gene: TRBJ1-5
V gene: TRBV19

CDR3 DNA: TGTGCCACCGGGGACAGTGACCTAGATAATTCACCCCTCCACTTT
CDR3 protein: CATGDSDLDNSPLHF
clone size: NA
D gene: TRBD1
J gene: TRBJ1-6
V gene: TRBV19

CDR3 DNA: TGTGCCAGCAGCCCGCGGACTAGCGGAGTCTACAATGAGCAGTTCTTC
CDR3 protein: CASSPRTSGVYNEQFF
clone size: NA
D gene: TRBD2
J gene: TRBJ2-1
V gene: TRBV9

CDR3 DNA: TGTGCCAGCAGCCAATACCGGGAAGGGCACAATGAGCAGTTCTTC
CDR3 protein: CASSQYREGHNEQFF
clone size: NA
D gene: NA
J gene: TRBJ2-1
V gene: TRBV4-2

CDR3 DNA: TGTGCCAGCAGCTTAGATGTGCTAATGGCGGGAGCTAGAGAGCAGTTCTTC
CDR3 protein: CASSLDVLMAGAREQFF
clone size: NA
D gene: TRBD2
J gene: TRBJ2-1
V gene: TRBV11-1

CDR3 DNA: TGTGCCTGGAGTCCCCGACAGGGAGAGACCCAGTACTTC
CDR3 protein: CAWSPRQGETQYF
clone size: NA
D gene: TRBD1
J gene: TRBJ2-5
V gene: TRBV30

CDR3 DNA: TGTGCCAGCAGAGCTTATCACGTGGAGACCCAGTACTTC
CDR3 protein: CASRAYHVETQYF
clone size: NA
D gene: NA
J gene: TRBJ2-5
V gene: TRBV5-4

CDR3 DNA: TGTGCTAGTGGAAATGTAGGGGGAGAGACCCAGTACTTC
CDR3 protein: CASGNVGGETQYF
clone size: NA
D gene: NA
J gene: TRBJ2-5
V gene: TRBV12-5

CDR3 DNA: TGCGCCAGCAGCCAGGAGAAATTGGCCGATACGCAGTATTTT
CDR3 protein: CASSQEKLADTQYF
clone size: once
D gene: NA
J gene: TRBJ2-3
V gene: TRBV4-3

CDR3 DNA: TGTGCCAGCAGTTACAGTGGGACAGGGCTTGCAGATACGCAGTATTTT
CDR3 protein: CASSYSGTGLADTQYF
clone size: once
D gene: TRBD1
J gene: TRBJ2-3
V gene: TRBV6-6

CDR3 DNA: TGTGCCAGCAGCCCGGGATTGAACACTGAAGCTTTCTTT
CDR3 protein: CASSPGLNTEAFF
clone size: NA
D gene: NA
J gene: TRBJ1-1
V gene: TRBV7-9

CDR3 DNA: TGTGCCAGCAGTGAAGCGTCTCAGGGGCATAGGGAGCTGTTTTTT
CDR3 protein: CASSEASQGHRELFF
clone size: NA
D gene: NA
J gene: TRBJ2-2
V gene: TRBV6-1

CDR3 DNA: TGTGCCATCAGTGAGTCGACCCGGGGACTCTATGGCTACACCTTC
CDR3 protein: CAISESTRGLYGYTF
clone size: NA
D gene: NA
J gene: TRBJ1-2
V gene: TRBV10-3

CDR3 DNA: TGCAGCGTTTTTAAAAAGGGACAGGGTTTTGGCTACACCTTC
CDR3 protein: CSVFKKGQGFGYTF
clone size: NA
D gene: TRBD1
J gene: TRBJ1-2
V gene: TRBV29-1

CDR3 DNA: TGTGCCAGCAGCGTAGGAGCGGGGGGTTTCACAGATACGCAGTATTTT
CDR3 protein: CASSVGAGGFTDTQYF
clone size: NA
D gene: TRBD2
J gene: TRBJ2-3
V gene: TRBV9

CDR3 DNA: TGTGCCAGCAGCTCCCCAGGGGCGCCAGATACGCAGTATTTT
CDR3 protein: CASSSPGAPDTQYF
clone size: NA
D gene: NA
J gene: TRBJ2-3
V gene: TRBV7-2

CDR3 DNA: TGTGCCAGCAGCTTGGAAGGGGTTGAAGCTTTCTTT
CDR3 protein: CASSLEGVEAFF
clone size: NA
D gene: NA
J gene: TRBJ1-1
V gene: TRBV5-6

CDR3 DNA: TGTGCCAGTAGTATGTGGACAGGACCAACCAATGAGCAGTTCTTC
CDR3 protein: CASSMWTGPTNEQFF
clone size: NA
D gene: TRBD1
J gene: TRBJ2-1
V gene: TRBV19

CDR3 DNA: TGTGCCAGCAGTGGGCGAGGGGGATCACATAGCAATCAGCCCCAGCATTTT
CDR3 protein: CASSGRGGSHSNQPQHF
clone size: NA
D gene: NA
J gene: TRBJ1-5
V gene: TRBV6-1

CDR3 DNA: TGTGCCAGCAGACCGGGACAGGGTAATGAAAAACTGTTTTTT
CDR3 protein: CASRPGQGNEKLFF
clone size: NA
D gene: TRBD1
J gene: TRBJ1-4
V gene: TRBV2

CDR3 DNA: TGTGCCAGCAGTTATAGACTAGCGGGAGGATTATCCTACGAGCAGTACTTC
CDR3 protein: CASSYRLAGGLSYEQYF
clone size: NA
D gene: TRBD2
J gene: TRBJ2-7
V gene: TRBV27

CDR3 DNA: TGCAGCGTCCAAGTTGGGGCCGCCACCTATGGCTACACCTTC
CDR3 protein: CSVQVGAATYGYTF
clone size: NA
D gene: NA
J gene: TRBJ1-2
V gene: TRBV29-1

CDR3 DNA: TGTGCCAGCAGCCAAGAGCGCGCGGTTATCTATGAGCAGTTCTTC
CDR3 protein: CASSQERAVIYEQFF
clone size: once
D gene: NA
J gene: TRBJ2-1
V gene: TRBV11-2

CDR3 DNA: TGTGCCAGCAGCGTAGAGGGCACAGGGTTGAATGAGCAGTTCTTC
CDR3 protein: CASSVEGTGLNEQFF
clone size: once
D gene: NA
J gene: TRBJ2-1
V gene: TRBV9

CDR3 DNA: TGTGCCAGCAGTGACTGGGCCAACGTCCTGACTTTC
CDR3 protein: CASSDWANVLTF
clone size: NA
D gene: NA
J gene: TRBJ2-6
V gene: TRBV6-1

CDR3 DNA: TGCAGCGTTGAGAATGCGGGGTTGGGTGGCTACACCTTC
CDR3 protein: CSVENAGLGGYTF
clone size: NA
D gene: NA
J gene: TRBJ1-2
V gene: TRBV29-1

CDR3 DNA: TGTGCCAGTAGCCGACAGAACACTGAAGCTTTCTTT
CDR3 protein: CASSRQNTEAFF
clone size: NA
D gene: NA
J gene: TRBJ1-1
V gene: TRBV19

CDR3 DNA: TGTGCCATCAGTGGGACAGAATTCACCGGGGAGCTGTTTTTT
CDR3 protein: CAISGTEFTGELFF
clone size: NA
D gene: NA
J gene: TRBJ2-2
V gene: TRBV10-3

CDR3 DNA: TGCGCCAGCAGCCAAGGCGAGTTTAGAACAGATACGCAGTATTTT
CDR3 protein: CASSQGEFRTDTQYF
clone size: NA
D gene: NA
J gene: TRBJ2-3
V gene: TRBV4-3

CDR3 DNA: TGTGCCAGCACCCAGGGGGATTCCTACAATGAGCAGTTCTTC
CDR3 protein: CASTQGDSYNEQFF
clone size: NA
D gene: TRBD1
J gene: TRBJ2-1
V gene: TRBV7-9

CDR3 DNA: TGCAGCGCGGGGGGCAGGGGAGGAGGAACTGAAGCTTTCTTT
CDR3 protein: CSAGGRGGGTEAFF
clone size: NA
D gene: NA
J gene: TRBJ1-1
V gene: TRBV29-1

CDR3 DNA: TGTGCCACCAGCAGAGATCTGGGACACCCCAACGTTGGAAACACCATATATTTT
CDR3 protein: CATSRDLGHPNVGNTIYF
clone size: NA
D gene: NA
J gene: TRBJ1-3
V gene: TRBV15

CDR3 DNA: TGTGCCAGCAGCTTATTGCCGGAGCTGGAGTACAATGAGCAGTTCTTC
CDR3 protein: CASSLLPELEYNEQFF
clone size: once
D gene: NA
J gene: TRBJ2-1
V gene: TRBV7-6

CDR3 DNA: TGTGCCAGTAGTATAGGCGTTGAAGCTTTCTTT
CDR3 protein: CASSIGVEAFF
clone size: NA
D gene: NA
J gene: TRBJ1-1
V gene: TRBV19